These 13 T cell receptor beta chains were sequenced from one sample in a study of blood T cell repertoires in COVID-19. Data came from immunoSEQ multiplex PCR; TCRdb stores just in-frame clones and leaves some out. Seen here are hundreds of thousands of clones, around four fifths observed once, and the top ten hold roughly 20%. What was sequenced was peripheral blood. These receptors were collected from a woman aged 80 or over with active or convalescent COVID-19.

This clone turned up a few times. The chain couples TRBV5-1 to TRBJ2-7, with D possibly TRBD2 on 7 matching bases. Germline loops: CDR1 SGHRS, CDR2 YFSETQ. The CDR3 contains 16 residues. The V and J ends lost 0 bases and 4 bases respectively, with 17 bases between them. The CDR3 coding sequence is TGCGCCAGCAGCTTGGCAGGGGCGCGGGGGAAATACGAGCAGTACTTC. It specifies CASSLAGARGKYEQYF.

The rearrangement uses TRBV29-1 and TRBJ1-2, with D unclear. The CDR3 extends over 15 amino acids. CDR1 is SQVTM and CDR2 is ANQGSEA in the germline V gene. V was clipped by 1 base and J by 5 bases, with 17 bases between them. The CDR3 nucleotides are TGCAGCGTTGAAGCCACAACTTACAGAGGGTATGGCTACACCTTC. It is translated as CSVEATTYRGYGYTF.

J is TRBJ1-5 and V is TRBV28; D not certain. The CDR3 length is 13 residues. Between the trimmed V and J ends, which lost 3 bases and 1 base, there was a span of 4 bases. Germline V CDR1 and CDR2: MDHEN, SYDVKM. The CDR3 reads CASSLSSNQPQHF. Written as DNA, the CDR3 is TGTGCCAGCAGTTTGTCGAGCAATCAGCCCCAGCATTTT.

The CDR3 protein is CASSQQPVAEQYF. In DNA form, the CDR3 reads TGTGCCAGCAGTCAACAACCTGTGGCCGAGCAGTACTTC. V is TRBV2 and J is TRBJ2-7; D call uncertain. CDR3 length equals 13 residues. V was pared by 5 bases and J by 6 bases, with 14 bases between. The germline CDR1 and CDR2 sequences are SNHLY and FYNNEI.

The rearrangement uses TRBV18 and TRBJ1-1, with D possibly TRBD1 on 5 matching bases. The CDR3 is 14 amino acids. V dropped 3 bases and J dropped 3 bases, with 11 bases sitting between them. Germline CDR1 is KGHSH and CDR2 is LQKENI. CDR3 DNA sequence: TGTGCCAGCTCACCTCTGCCGGGGGACACTGAAGCTTTCTTT. This gives the protein CASSPLPGDTEAFF.

The sample holds a few counts of this clone. This chain joins TRBV2 and TRBJ2-2; 9 nucleotides align to TRBD1. Germline V gene sequence: CDR1 SNHLY, CDR2 FYNNEI. Trimming at V came to 7 bases and at J to 7 bases, leaving 13 bases not matched to a gene. The CDR3 covers 16 residues. CDR3 bases: TGTGCCAGCATGAAGCCGGGACAGGGAAAAATCGGGGAGCTGTTTTTT. This codes for CASMKPGQGKIGELFF.

This sequence joins TRBV21-1 and TRBJ1-1; whether TRBD1, the table's D call, matches the DNA was not checked. TRBV21-1 is a pseudogene. The CDR3 is 17 residues long. The CDR3 DNA reads as TGTGCCAGCAGCAAAGGGCGAAGCGGACAGGGGGTCACTGAAGCTTTCTTT. Translated: CASSKGRSGQGVTEAFF.

The chain couples TRBV5-1 to TRBJ1-1; the D gene is possibly TRBD1 (5 bases). Between the trimmed V and J ends, which lost 3 bases and 1 base, there was a span of 10 bases. This CDR3 region has 14 residues. The germline gives CDR1 SGHRS, CDR2 YFSETQ. CDR3 nucleotides: TGCGCCAGCAGCTCCACCCAGGGGAACACTGAAGCTTTCTTT. Its protein product is CASSSTQGNTEAFF.

Note on this clone: This sample includes further DNA sequences coding for the same CDR3. The CDR3: CASSVGQQETQYF. The CDR3 nucleotides read TGTGCCAGCAGCGTAGGGCAGCAAGAGACCCAGTACTTC. The chain joins TRBV9 to TRBJ2-5, with D unresolved. The CDR3 runs 13 residues. Trimming took 0 bases from V and 2 from J, leaving 5 bases between them. CDR1 is SGDLS, CDR2 YYNGEE, per germline.

The chain is built from TRBV6-5 and TRBJ2-7, with a possible D match to TRBD1 (5 bases). Germline V gene data show CDR1 as MNHEY and CDR2 as SVGAGI. CDR3 size: 15 residues. V was shortened by 0 bases and J by 2 bases, with 11 bases between the two germline ends. Here the CDR3 DNA reads TGTGCCAGCAGTTACTCGATACAGGACCCCTACGAGCAGTACTTC. Translation: CASSYSIQDPYEQYF.

This clone showed up just once. V usage is TRBV28 and J usage is TRBJ2-7, with 7 bases that match TRBD1. Germline V gene sequence: CDR1 MDHEN, CDR2 SYDVKM. This CDR3 is built from 14 residues. The J segment lost 6 bases and the V segment lost 5 bases, leaving 10 bases of the junction unmatched. Here the CDR3 reads CASSAFDRVSEQYF. The CDR3 coding sequence is TGTGCCAGCAGTGCCTTCGACAGGGTAAGCGAGCAGTACTTC.

The CDR3 sequence is CASRRDSPQPQHF. CDR3 bases: TGTGCCAGCAGGAGGGACAGTCCTCAGCCCCAGCATTTT. The rearrangement links TRBV28 to TRBJ1-5, with 7 bases aligning to TRBD1. J was trimmed by 6 bases and V by 6 bases; bases with no gene match: 5. CDR1 and CDR2 (germline): MDHEN, SYDVKM. The CDR3 has 13 residues.

This chain uses TRBV10-3 with TRBJ1-6; 8 nucleotides match TRBD1. This CDR3 contains 14 residues. J lost 8 bases, V lost 7 bases, and 7 bases had no gene match. Germline values: CDR1 ENHRY, CDR2 SYGVKD. The CDR3 DNA follows: TGTGCCATCACCGACAGGGGCCCAGATTCACCCCTCCACTTT. This encodes CAITDRGPDSPLHF.